This TCR beta chain appears in the sequencing data of a study of blood T cell repertoires in COVID-19. Study-level information: Nucleic acid was either cDNA or gDNA, and it came from T cells, B-cell-depleted T cells, or PBMCs.

CDR3 length: 14 amino acids. V dropped 8 bases and J dropped 0 bases, with 8 bases sitting between them. CDR1 is KGHSH and CDR2 is LQKENI in the germline V gene. Profiled with immunoSEQ multiplex PCR; TCRdb holds only in-frame clones, not every one. The sample holds about 50,000 clones, 90% seen once. The source of this sequence is a man aged 35-49 years with acute or convalescent COVID-19. V gene TRBV18 combines with J gene TRBJ2-6; D might be TRBD1 (5 bases). Sequences were obtained from peripheral blood. The DNA for the CDR3 is TGTGCCAGCAAAGGGGACTCTGGGGCCAACGTCCTGACTTTC. It yields the protein CASKGDSGANVLTF.